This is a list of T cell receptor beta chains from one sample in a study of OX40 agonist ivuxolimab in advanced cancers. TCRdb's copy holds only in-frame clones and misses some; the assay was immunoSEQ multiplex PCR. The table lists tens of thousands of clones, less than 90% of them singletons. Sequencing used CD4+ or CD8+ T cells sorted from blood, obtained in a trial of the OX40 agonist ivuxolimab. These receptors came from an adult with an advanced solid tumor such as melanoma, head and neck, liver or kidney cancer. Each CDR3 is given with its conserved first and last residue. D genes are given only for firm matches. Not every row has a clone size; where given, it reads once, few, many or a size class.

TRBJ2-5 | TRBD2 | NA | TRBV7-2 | CASSSSGGYQETQYF | TGTGCCAGCAGCTCTAGCGGGGGGTACCAAGAGACCCAGTACTTC
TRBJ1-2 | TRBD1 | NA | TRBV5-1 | CASRITTGAANYGYTF | TGCGCCAGCAGGATTACTACAGGGGCTGCTAACTATGGCTACACCTTC
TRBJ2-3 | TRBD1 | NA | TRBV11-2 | CASSLRQGLTDTQYF | TGTGCCAGCAGCTTACGACAGGGGCTCACAGATACGCAGTATTTT
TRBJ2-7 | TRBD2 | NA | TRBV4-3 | CASSQLWATSGGAGHYEQYF | TGCGCCAGCAGCCAGTTATGGGCCACTAGCGGGGGGGCCGGACACTACGAGCAGTACTTC
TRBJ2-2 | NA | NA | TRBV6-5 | CASSYEWGYTGELFF | TGTGCCAGCAGTTACGAGTGGGGCTACACCGGGGAGCTGTTTTTT
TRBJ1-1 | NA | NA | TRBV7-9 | CASSFTELGTEAFF | TGTGCCAGCAGCTTTACCGAACTAGGGACTGAAGCTTTCTTT
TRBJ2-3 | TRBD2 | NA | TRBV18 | CASSPAGGADTQYF | TGTGCCAGCTCACCGGCGGGGGGAGCAGATACGCAGTATTTT
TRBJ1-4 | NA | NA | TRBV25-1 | CASSESRVGFGEKLFF | TGTGCCAGCAGTGAATCGAGGGTGGGGTTTGGTGAAAAACTGTTTTTT
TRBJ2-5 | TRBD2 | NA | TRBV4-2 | CASSQEGLGTSGGAKTQYF | TGTGCCAGCAGCCAAGAAGGATTAGGGACTAGCGGGGGGGCTAAGACCCAGTACTTC
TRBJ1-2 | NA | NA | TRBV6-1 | CASSPRRDSGYGYTF | TGTGCCAGCAGTCCTCGGCGGGACTCGGGCTATGGCTACACCTTC
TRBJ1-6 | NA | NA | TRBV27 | CASSFYSSSYNSPLHF | TGTGCCAGCAGTTTTTATTCGAGCTCCTATAATTCACCCCTCCACTTT
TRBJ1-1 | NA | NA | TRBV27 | CASSKEGWTEAFF | TGTGCCAGCAGTAAGGAGGGGTGGACTGAAGCTTTCTTT
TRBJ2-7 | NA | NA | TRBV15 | CATSIGLTYEQYF | TGTGCCACCAGCATAGGACTCACCTACGAGCAGTACTTC
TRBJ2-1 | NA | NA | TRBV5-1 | CASSLVSSIGEQFF | TGCGCCAGCAGCTTGGTGTCTAGTATCGGTGAGCAGTTCTTC
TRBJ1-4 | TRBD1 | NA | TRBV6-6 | CASSYSTGGAELFF | TGTGCCAGCAGTTACTCGACAGGGGGCGCGGAACTGTTTTTT
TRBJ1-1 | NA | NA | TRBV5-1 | CASSLQGQGTEAFF | TGCGCCAGCAGCTTGCAGGGCCAGGGCACTGAAGCTTTCTTT
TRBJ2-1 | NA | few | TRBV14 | CASRGETYNEQFF | TGTGCCAGCAGGGGGGAAACCTACAATGAGCAGTTCTTC
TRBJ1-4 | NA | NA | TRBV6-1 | CASSVQLINEKLFF | TGTGCCAGCAGTGTTCAGTTGATTAATGAAAAACTGTTTTTT
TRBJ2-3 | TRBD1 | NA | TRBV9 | CASTRTGRTDTQYF | TGTGCCAGCACTCGGACAGGACGCACAGATACGCAGTATTTT
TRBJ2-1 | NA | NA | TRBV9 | CASSVAGGNSYNEQFF | TGTGCCAGCAGCGTAGCGGGGGGCAACTCCTACAATGAGCAGTTCTTC
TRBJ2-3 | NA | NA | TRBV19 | CASSLPLFTDTQYF | TGTGCCAGTAGTCTCCCCCTTTTCACAGATACGCAGTATTTT
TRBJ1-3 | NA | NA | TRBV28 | CASIGENSGNTIYF | TGTGCCAGCATAGGAGAGAACTCTGGAAACACCATATATTTT
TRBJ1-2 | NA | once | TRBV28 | CASSSGRRYGYTF | TGTGCCAGCAGTTCGGGGAGGAGATATGGCTACACCTTC
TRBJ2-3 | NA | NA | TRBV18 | CASSPAFRGTDTQYF | TGTGCCAGCTCACCCGCATTCCGGGGGACAGATACGCAGTATTTT
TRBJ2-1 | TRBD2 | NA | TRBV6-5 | CASSPGLAGSWGFF | TGTGCCAGCAGTCCAGGACTAGCGGGGTCGTGGGGGTTCTTC
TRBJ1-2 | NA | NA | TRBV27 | CASSYRASPEGYGYTF | TGTGCCAGCAGTTACAGGGCTTCCCCGGAGGGCTATGGCTACACCTTC
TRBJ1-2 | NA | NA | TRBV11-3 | CASSLGDFNYGYTF | TGTGCCAGCAGCTTAGGAGACTTTAACTATGGCTACACCTTC
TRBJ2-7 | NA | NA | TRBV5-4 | CASSFFIRGEQYF | TGTGCCAGCAGCTTTTTTATCCGAGGGGAGCAGTACTTC
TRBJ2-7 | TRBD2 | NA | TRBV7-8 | CASSASGVGYEQYF | TGTGCCAGCTCTGCTAGCGGCGTGGGTTACGAGCAGTACTTC
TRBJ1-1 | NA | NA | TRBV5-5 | CASSSDWNTEAFF | TGTGCCAGCAGCTCAGACTGGAACACTGAAGCTTTCTTT
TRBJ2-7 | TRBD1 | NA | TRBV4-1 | CASSPNTGTALIYEQYF | TGCGCCAGCAGCCCCAACACCGGGACAGCCCTTATCTACGAGCAGTACTTC
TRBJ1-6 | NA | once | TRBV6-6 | CASNGQNRANSPLHF | TGTGCCAGCAACGGACAAAACAGGGCGAATTCACCCCTCCACTTT
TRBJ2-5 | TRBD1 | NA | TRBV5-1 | CASSLGDRGHQETQYF | TGCGCCAGCAGCTTGGGGGACAGGGGGCACCAAGAGACCCAGTACTTC
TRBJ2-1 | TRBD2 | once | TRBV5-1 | CASSLAGVYNEQFF | TGCGCCAGCAGCTTAGCGGGGGTATACAATGAGCAGTTCTTC
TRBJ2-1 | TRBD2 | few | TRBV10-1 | CASSEGRAPYNEQFF | TGCGCCAGCAGTGAGGGGAGGGCTCCGTACAATGAGCAGTTCTTC
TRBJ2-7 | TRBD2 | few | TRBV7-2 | CASSRVGGGSYEQYF | TGTGCCAGCAGCAGAGTTGGGGGGGGATCCTACGAGCAGTACTTC
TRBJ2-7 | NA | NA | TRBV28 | CASGTLYEQYF | TGTGCCAGCGGCACGTTATACGAGCAGTACTTC
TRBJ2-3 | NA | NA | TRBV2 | CASSEKPDTQYF | TGTGCCAGCAGTGAAAAGCCAGATACGCAGTATTTT
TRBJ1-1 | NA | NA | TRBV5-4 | CASSQNRQEFTEAFF | TGTGCCAGCAGCCAAAACCGACAGGAGTTCACTGAAGCTTTCTTT
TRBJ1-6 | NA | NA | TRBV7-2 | CASSYSDGSYNSPLHF | TGTGCCAGCAGCTACTCAGATGGCTCCTATAATTCACCCCTCCACTTT
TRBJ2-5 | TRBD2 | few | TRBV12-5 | CASGLVAVAGGPGEETQYF | TGTGCTAGTGGTTTGGTAGCGGTAGCGGGGGGGCCGGGCGAAGAGACCCAGTACTTC
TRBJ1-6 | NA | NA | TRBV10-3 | CAIQDYNSPLHF | TGTGCCATACAGGACTATAATTCACCCCTCCACTTT
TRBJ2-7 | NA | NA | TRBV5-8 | CASSLPGTYEQYF | TGTGCCAGCAGCTTGCCAGGGACCTACGAGCAGTACTTC
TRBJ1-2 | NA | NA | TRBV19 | CASSIGYGYTF | TGTGCCAGTAGTATTGGCTATGGCTACACCTTC
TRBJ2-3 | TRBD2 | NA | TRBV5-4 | CASSYTSGGAVDTQYF | TGTGCCAGCAGCTATACTAGCGGGGGGGCCGTAGATACGCAGTATTTT
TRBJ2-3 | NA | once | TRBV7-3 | CASSPSFGRTDTQYF | TGTGCCAGCAGCCCTAGCTTCGGACGCACAGATACGCAGTATTTT
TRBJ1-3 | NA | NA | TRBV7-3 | CASSFGDSGNTIYF | TGTGCCAGCAGCTTTGGCGACTCTGGAAACACCATATATTTT
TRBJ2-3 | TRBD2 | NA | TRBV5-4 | CASSLFGSGGSSTDTQYF | TGTGCCAGCAGCTTATTCGGGAGCGGGGGTTCTTCCACAGATACGCAGTATTTT
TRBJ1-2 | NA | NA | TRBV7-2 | CASSPTRDLNYGYTF | TGTGCCAGCAGCCCTACAAGAGATCTGAACTATGGCTACACCTTC
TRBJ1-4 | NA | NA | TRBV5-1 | CASSLEGRNEKLFF | TGCGCCAGCAGCTTGGAGGGGAGGAATGAAAAACTGTTTTTT
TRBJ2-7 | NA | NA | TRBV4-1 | CASSPVQAHSLHYEQYF | TGCGCCAGCAGCCCCGTGCAAGCACACTCTCTACACTACGAGCAGTACTTC
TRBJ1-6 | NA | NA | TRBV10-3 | CAISAQNSLDSPLHF | TGTGCCATCAGTGCCCAAAATTCGTTGGATTCACCCCTCCACTTT
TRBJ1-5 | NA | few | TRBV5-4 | CASSLGGTDQPQHF | TGTGCCAGCAGCTTGGGGGGTACAGATCAGCCCCAGCATTTT
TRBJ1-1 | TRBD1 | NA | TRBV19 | CAISGGAIGNTEAFF | TGTGCCATTTCAGGGGGGGCCATAGGCAACACTGAAGCTTTCTTT
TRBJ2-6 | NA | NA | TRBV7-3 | CASSPGGTGANVLTF | TGTGCCAGCAGTCCCGGGGGAACCGGGGCCAACGTCCTGACTTTC
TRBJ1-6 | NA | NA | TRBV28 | CASSSGLDSPLHF | TGTGCCAGCAGTTCAGGGTTAGATTCACCCCTCCACTTT
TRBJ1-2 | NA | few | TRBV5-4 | CASTLGGAKNYGYTF | TGTGCCAGCACCCTCGGGGGGGCCAAAAACTATGGCTACACCTTC